One T cell receptor beta chain is described in this entry. These data belong to a study of blood T cell repertoires in COVID-19. Study information: Sites in the United States, Italy and Spain provided acute and convalescent COVID-19 samples.

The CDR3 contains 15 residues. Germline CDR1 is LGHNA and CDR2 is YSLEER. Trimming removed 0 bases from V and 6 bases from J; junction bases left unmatched: 5. Repertoires were generated with immunoSEQ multiplex PCR, while TCRdb's copy carries only in-frame clones and drops some. The sample holds 150,000 to 200,000 clones, around 93% seen once. The TCR comes from a woman between 50 and 59 years old with acute or convalescent COVID-19. The chain carries TRBV4-3 and TRBJ1-5; 7 bases are a match to TRBD1. The specimen was peripheral blood. CDR3 region: CASSQDRGGFQPQHF. As DNA, the CDR3 is TGCGCCAGCAGCCAAGATCGAGGGGGCTTTCAGCCCCAGCATTTT.